These 26 T cell receptor beta chains came from one sample sequenced in a study of CD8 T cells in ankylosing spondylitis. Study-level findings and limits: For ankylosing spondylitis blood, a TCR beta motif of about eight highly homologous variants appeared characteristic.

These receptors lack a known antigen. TCRdb used MiXCR to reprocess the 5' RACE reads, holding one entry per CDR3 protein. Of about 800,000 distinct CDR3 sequences listed, around 11% are singletons. The sequencing sample was made of blood, either unsorted or a sorted T cell fraction (not recorded which). These receptors all stem from a male donor with ankylosing spondylitis.

V and J are TRBV20-1 and TRBJ2-3; D ambiguous. V lost 1 base, J lost 4 bases, and 15 bases lay in between. The CDR3 is 15 amino acids. Germline V lookup: CDR1 DFQATT, CDR2 SNEGSKA (reference sequence). Here the CDR3 DNA reads TGCAGTGCTAGAGTCCCCCTAGGGTTCGCAGATACGCAGTATTTT. Translated: CSARVPLGFADTQYF.

This clonotype was detected a few times. The chain's CDR3 is CASSYSGLAGETQYF. The CDR3 DNA sequence: TGTGCCAGCAGTTACTCTGGACTAGCGGGCGAGACCCAGTACTTC. V gene TRBV6-5 combines with J gene TRBJ2-5; TRBD2 aligns across 11 bases. This CDR3 comprises 15 residues. Germline CDR1 is MNHEY and CDR2 is SVGAGI. Trimming took 0 bases from V and 5 from J; bases not matched to a gene: 2.

The gene calls are TRBV5-1 and TRBJ2-5, with TRBD2 matching over 10 bases. The CDR3 is made up of 15 amino acids. The V and J ends lost 6 bases and 5 bases, in that order; junction bases with no gene match: 10. CDR1 is SGHRS, CDR2 YFSETQ, per germline. In DNA, the CDR3 is TGCGCCAGCACACCCGTAGCGGGAGGTGGGGAGACCCAGTACTTC. It codes for CASTPVAGGGETQYF.

This clonotype occurred a few times. The chain carries TRBV5-1 and TRBJ2-7; 10 bases are a match to TRBD1. The CDR3 has 14 amino acids. V dropped 7 bases and J dropped 2; count of bases not matched to a gene: 6. CDR1 and CDR2 (germline): SGHRS, YFSETQ. The CDR3 DNA reads as TGCGCCAGCGCGCGGACAGGGGGGACCTACGAGCAGTACTTC. It yields the protein CASARTGGTYEQYF.

The rearrangement joins TRBV21-1 to TRBJ1-4. TRBV21-1 is labeled a pseudogene. The length of the CDR3 is 15 residues. The CDR3 sequence: CASRGIYRLDEKLFF. Written as DNA, the CDR3 is TGTGCCAGCAGGGGGATCTACCGTCTGGATGAAAAACTGTTTTTT.

A single count supports this clonotype. The chain is built from TRBV7-9 and TRBJ1-2; TRBD1 might be the D (6 bases). Germline V gene lookup returns CDR1 SEHNR and CDR2 FQNEAQ (reference sequence). V gave up 5 bases and J gave up 5 bases, with 15 bases separating them. The CDR3 consists of 14 residues. CDR3 DNA sequence: TGTGCCAGCAGCAACAGGGTATCGGAGTATGGCTACACCTTC. It codes for CASSNRVSEYGYTF.

This clonotype was found a few times. The chain combines TRBV5-1 with TRBJ2-5; D gene unclear. Trimming pared 0 bases from V and 1 base from J, leaving 7 bases between. The CDR3 spans 14 residues. CDR1 and CDR2 (germline): SGHRS, YFSETQ. The CDR3 loop reads CASSLDIPQETQYF. In nucleotides, the CDR3 is TGCGCCAGCAGCTTGGACATTCCCCAAGAGACCCAGTACTTC.

The J gene is TRBJ2-2, the V gene TRBV7-2, with D possibly matching TRBD1 (5 bases). The CDR3 loop spans 15 amino acids. The ends were cut back, 0 bases at V and 6 bases at J, with 11 bases in the middle. Per the germline V gene, CDR1 is SGHTA and CDR2 is FQGNSA. The CDR3 loop reads CASSLAGPSAGELFF. The CDR3 nucleotides are TGTGCCAGCAGCTTAGCGGGGCCGTCGGCCGGGGAGCTGTTTTTT.

This clonotype appeared once. Since a much larger clone is just one base distant, this may be a read error. V usage is TRBV2 and J usage is TRBJ1-1; no clear D gene. Germline assignment: CDR1 SNHLY and CDR2 FYNNEI. V was trimmed by 2 bases and J by 7 bases, leaving 5 bases between them. This CDR3 comprises 11 residues. The CDR3 coding sequence is TGTGCCAGCAGTGAATTTGGTGAAGCTTTCTTT. Protein product: CASSEFGEAFF.

In DNA form, the CDR3 reads TGCAGTGCCCTGAGGAGCGGAACGTCCGGGGAGCAGTACTTC. It codes for CSALRSGTSGEQYF. This sequence joins TRBV20-1 and TRBJ2-7; D is perhaps TRBD2 (5 bases). The CDR3 length is 14 residues. CDR1 is DFQATT and CDR2 is SNEGSKA in the germline V gene (reference sequence). V lost 6 bases, J lost 7 bases, and 22 bases lay in between.

This clonotype appeared many times. The V and J genes are TRBV11-2 and TRBJ2-5, with D unresolved. V was trimmed by 0 bases and J by 0 bases, leaving 8 bases between them. The CDR3 covers 15 residues. CDR1 is SGHAT and CDR2 is FQNNGV in the germline V gene. The CDR3 reads CASSLDGRYQETQYF. The CDR3 bases are TGTGCCAGCAGCTTAGATGGTCGGTACCAAGAGACCCAGTACTTC.

The table lists this clonotype with a few counts. This chain uses TRBV9 with TRBJ2-5; 13 positions agree with TRBD2. The CDR3 runs 17 residues. The junction had 4 bases not matched to a gene; V was cut back by 0 bases and J by 2 bases. Germline assignment: CDR1 SGDLS and CDR2 YYNGEE. The CDR3 reads CASSVGTSGGLQETQYF. The CDR3 nucleotides read TGTGCCAGCAGCGTAGGGACTAGCGGGGGCTTACAAGAGACCCAGTACTTC.

At least ten counts were recorded for this clonotype. The V and J genes are TRBV20-1 and TRBJ2-1; 10 bases fit TRBD2. With 6 bases clipped from V and 9 bases from J, the junction kept 14 bases outside the gene matches. The CDR3 covers 15 residues. Germline V gene sequence: CDR1 DFQATT, CDR2 SNEGSKA (reference sequence). CDR3: CSAFPVLAGVSEQFF. CDR3 DNA sequence: TGCAGTGCATTCCCGGTGCTAGCGGGAGTCAGTGAGCAGTTCTTC.

This clonotype was counted between two and nine times. The gene calls are TRBV20-1 and TRBJ2-1, with D tentatively TRBD2 (6 bases). This CDR3 comprises 13 residues. CDR1 is DFQATT, CDR2 SNEGSKA, per germline (reference sequence). Between the trimmed V and J ends, which lost 6 bases and 7 bases, there was a span of 16 bases. DNA for the CDR3: TGCAGTGCGAGAAGGGCCGCGGGGAATGAGCAGTTCTTC. Translating gives CSARRAAGNEQFF.

This rearrangement joins TRBV6-2 or TRBV6-3 to TRBJ1-4, with D possibly matching TRBD1 (5 bases). CDR3 length: 15 residues. Germline V gives CDR1 MNHEY, CDR2 SVGEGT. Trimming removed 7 bases from V and 11 bases from J, with 23 bases in between. The CDR3 region has the DNA TGTGCCAGCACGGTCGACGGAAAGGGGAGGAAGAAACTGTTTTTT. Translation: CASTVDGKGRKKLFF.

The J gene is TRBJ1-6, the V gene TRBV27, with D possibly matching TRBD1 (5 bases). CDR1 MNHEY and CDR2 SMNVEV come from the germline V gene (reference sequence). This CDR3 contains 15 residues. Trimming cost V 6 bases and J 0 bases, with 9 bases left between them. CDR3 in amino acids: CASSEGTSYNSPLHF. CDR3 DNA sequence: TGTGCCAGCAGCGAGGGGACCTCCTATAATTCACCCCTCCACTTT.

This clonotype was seen more than once but under ten times. The chain links TRBV5-6 to TRBJ2-1; D is undetermined. The germline CDR1 and CDR2 sequences are SGHDT and YYEEEE. The CDR3 totals 16 residues. Trimming took 4 bases from V and 1 from J, leaving 15 bases between them. CDR3 sequence reads: CASSQGYAVSYNEQFF. In nucleotides, the CDR3 is TGTGCCAGCAGCCAAGGTTACGCGGTATCCTACAATGAGCAGTTCTTC.

J is TRBJ2-5 and V is TRBV3-1, with D unresolved. Looked up from germline, CDR1 is LGHDT and CDR2 is YNNKEL (reference sequence). The CDR3 runs to 12 residues. With 2 bases removed from V and 8 bases from J, the gap between germline ends came to 9 bases. CDR3 nucleotide sequence: TGTGCCAGCAGCCAATTAATGGGCACCCAGTACTTC. Translation gives CASSQLMGTQYF.

There are a few counts of this clonotype. The chain couples TRBV15 to TRBJ2-4, with no clear D. V was cut by 3 bases and J by 0 bases, with 9 bases left in between. This CDR3 region has 15 residues. Germline V CDR1 and CDR2: LNHNV, YYDKDF (reference sequence). The CDR3 loop is CATSSAIVAKNIQYF. The CDR3 bases are TGTGCCACCAGCAGTGCTATCGTAGCCAAAAACATTCAGTACTTC.

V and J are TRBV11-2 and TRBJ2-1; D unresolved. Trimming took off 1 base at V and 7 bases at J, with 11 bases between the two ends. The CDR3 sequence is 14 residues long. Germline loops: CDR1 SGHAT, CDR2 FQNNGV. The CDR3 nucleotides read TGTGCCAGCAGCTTAGTGGATCGATGGAATGAGCAGTTCTTC. Amino acid sequence: CASSLVDRWNEQFF.

There are a few counts of this clonotype. This chain links TRBV2 with TRBJ2-1; D unresolved. Trimming shortened V by 1 base and J by 0 bases, and 4 bases separated the two germline ends. Per germline, CDR1 SNHLY and CDR2 FYNNEI. This CDR3 spans 14 amino acids. The chain's CDR3 is CASSEEGSYNEQFF. The CDR3 nucleotides read TGTGCCAGCAGTGAAGAGGGCTCCTACAATGAGCAGTTCTTC.

Only a few counts were recorded for this clonotype. The chain links TRBV5-1 to TRBJ2-3; D unclear. Trimming shortened V by 4 bases and J by 6 bases, and 15 bases separated the two germline ends. The germline gives CDR1 SGHRS, CDR2 YFSETQ. CDR3 length: 14 amino acids. CDR3 region: CASSLGPSRDTQYF. The CDR3 nucleotides read TGCGCCAGCAGCCTCGGCCCGAGCCGGGATACGCAGTATTTT. Filled out from reference TRBV5-1 and TRBJ2-3, the complete variable domain reads KAGVTQTPRYLIKTRGQQVTLSCSPISGHRSVSWYQQTPGQGLQFLFEYFSETQRNKGNFPGRFSGRQFSNSRSEMNVSTLELGDSALYLCASSLGPSRDTQYFGPGTRLTVL.

With respect to this clonotype: One end of the junction is discordant with germline, which a read error may explain. The J gene is TRBJ2-2, the V gene TRBV3-1; tentatively, D is TRBD1 (5 bases). The CDR3 length is 15 residues. Germline CDR1 LGHDT, CDR2 YNNKEL (reference sequence). The CDR3 coding sequence is TGTGCCACCAGCAAGCAGGTCAGGGCGGCCGGGGAGCTGTTTTTT. Translated: CATSKQVRAAGELFF.

The table lists this clonotype with many counts. The chain employs TRBV20-1 and TRBJ2-7; D is tentatively TRBD1 or TRBD2 (5 bases each). This CDR3 contains 15 residues. CDR1 and CDR2 (germline): DFQATT, SNEGSKA (reference sequence). Between the trimmed V and J ends, which lost 0 bases and 2 bases, there was a span of 14 bases. The CDR3 is CSARDTRGPAYEQYF. CDR3 in DNA: TGCAGTGCTAGAGATACGAGGGGTCCTGCCTACGAGCAGTACTTC.

The rearrangement joins TRBV3-1 to TRBJ2-5, with TRBD2 matching 12 bases. CDR3 length equals 15 residues. In germline, CDR1 is LGHDT, CDR2 YNNKEL (reference sequence). The J segment lost 4 bases and the V segment lost 3 bases, leaving 3 bases of the junction unmatched. The DNA for the CDR3 is TGTGCCAGCAGCCAGGGACTAGCGGGTTCAGAGACCCAGTACTTC. Translating it yields CASSQGLAGSETQYF.

The CDR3: CSARVWGVSGVGSNTGELFF. For the CDR3, the DNA is TGCAGTGCTAGAGTTTGGGGGGTTAGCGGGGTGGGCTCGAACACCGGGGAGCTGTTTTTT. The V gene is TRBV20-1, the J gene TRBJ2-2; 8 positions match TRBD2. Looked up from germline, CDR1 is DFQATT and CDR2 is SNEGSKA (reference sequence). J gave up 0 bases and V 1 base, and 16 bases lay outside the gene matches. The length of the CDR3 is 20 residues.